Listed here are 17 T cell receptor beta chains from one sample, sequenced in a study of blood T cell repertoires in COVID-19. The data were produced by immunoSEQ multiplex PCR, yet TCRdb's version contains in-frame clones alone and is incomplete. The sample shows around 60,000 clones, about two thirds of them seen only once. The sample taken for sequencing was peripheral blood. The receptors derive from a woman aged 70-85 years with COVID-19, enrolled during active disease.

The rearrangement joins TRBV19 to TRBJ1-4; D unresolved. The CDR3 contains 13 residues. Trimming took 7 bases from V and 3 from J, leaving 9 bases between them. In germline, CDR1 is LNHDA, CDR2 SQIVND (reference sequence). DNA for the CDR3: TGTGCCAGTAAAGCCTCCCCTAATGAAAAACTGTTTTTT. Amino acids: CASKASPNEKLFF.

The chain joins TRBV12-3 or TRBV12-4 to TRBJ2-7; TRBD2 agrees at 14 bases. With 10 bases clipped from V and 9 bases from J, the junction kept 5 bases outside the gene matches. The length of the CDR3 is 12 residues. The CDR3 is CATRGLAGVQYF. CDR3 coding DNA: TGTGCCACCAGGGGACTAGCGGGGGTGCAGTACTTC.

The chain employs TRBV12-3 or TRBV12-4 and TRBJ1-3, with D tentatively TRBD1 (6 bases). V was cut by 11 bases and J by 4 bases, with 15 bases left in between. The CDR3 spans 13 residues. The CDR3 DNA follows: TGTGCCGGGGGCAGGGTAGACGGAAACACCATATATTTT. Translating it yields CAGGRVDGNTIYF.

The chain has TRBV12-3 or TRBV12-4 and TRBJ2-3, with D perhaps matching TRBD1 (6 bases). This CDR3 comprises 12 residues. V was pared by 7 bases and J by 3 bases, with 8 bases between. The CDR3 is CASKGVTDTQYF. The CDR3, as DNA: TGTGCCAGCAAGGGGGTGACAGATACGCAGTATTTT.

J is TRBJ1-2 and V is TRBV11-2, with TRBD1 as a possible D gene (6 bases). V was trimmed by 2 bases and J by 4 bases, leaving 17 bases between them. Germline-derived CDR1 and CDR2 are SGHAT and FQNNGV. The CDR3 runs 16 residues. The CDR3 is CASSLIRGAVVYGYTF. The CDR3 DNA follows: TGTGCCAGCAGCTTAATACGGGGGGCGGTGGTCTATGGCTACACCTTC.

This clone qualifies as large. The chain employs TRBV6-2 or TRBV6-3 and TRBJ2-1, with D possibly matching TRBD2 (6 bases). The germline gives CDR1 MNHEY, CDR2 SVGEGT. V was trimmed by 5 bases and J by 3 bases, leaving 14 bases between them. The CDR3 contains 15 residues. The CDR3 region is CASSREWGYYNEQFF. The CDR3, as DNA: TGTGCCAGCAGTCGGGAGTGGGGCTACTACAATGAGCAGTTCTTC.

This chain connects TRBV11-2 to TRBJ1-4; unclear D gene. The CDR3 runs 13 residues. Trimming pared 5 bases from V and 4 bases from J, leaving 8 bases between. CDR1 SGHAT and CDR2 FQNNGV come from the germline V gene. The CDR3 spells CASSLGLNEKLFF. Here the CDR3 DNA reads TGTGCCAGCAGCCTGGGCCTTAATGAAAAACTGTTTTTT.

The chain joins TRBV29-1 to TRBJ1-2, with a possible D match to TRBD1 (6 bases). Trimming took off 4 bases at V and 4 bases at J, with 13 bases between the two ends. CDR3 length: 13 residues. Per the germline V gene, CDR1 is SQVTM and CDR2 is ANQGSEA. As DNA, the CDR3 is TGCAGCGTTGTGCAGGGGCTTGGCTATGGCTACACCTTC. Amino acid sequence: CSVVQGLGYGYTF.

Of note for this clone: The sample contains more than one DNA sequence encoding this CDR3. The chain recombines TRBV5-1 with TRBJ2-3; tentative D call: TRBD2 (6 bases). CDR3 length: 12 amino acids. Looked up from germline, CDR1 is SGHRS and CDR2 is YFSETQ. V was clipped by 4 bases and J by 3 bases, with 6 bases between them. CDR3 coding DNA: TGCGCCAGCAGCCTAGCGACAGATACGCAGTATTTT. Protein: CASSLATDTQYF. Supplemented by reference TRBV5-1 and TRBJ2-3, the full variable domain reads KAGVTQTPRYLIKTRGQQVTLSCSPISGHRSVSWYQQTPGQGLQFLFEYFSETQRNKGNFPGRFSGRQFSNSRSEMNVSTLELGDSALYLCASSLATDTQYFGPGTRLTVL.

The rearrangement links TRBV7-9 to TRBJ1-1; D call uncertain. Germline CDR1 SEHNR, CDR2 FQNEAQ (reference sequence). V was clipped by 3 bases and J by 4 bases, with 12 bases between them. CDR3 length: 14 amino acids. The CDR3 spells CASSFYQEGTEAFF. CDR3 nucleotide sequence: TGTGCCAGCAGCTTTTATCAGGAGGGCACTGAAGCTTTCTTT. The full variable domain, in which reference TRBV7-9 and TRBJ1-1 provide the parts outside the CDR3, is DTGVSQNPRHKITKRGQNVTFRCDPISEHNRLYWYRQTLGQGPEFLTYFQNEAQLEKSRLLSDRFSAERPKGSFSTLEIQRTEQGDSAMYLCASSFYQEGTEAFFGQGTRLTVV.

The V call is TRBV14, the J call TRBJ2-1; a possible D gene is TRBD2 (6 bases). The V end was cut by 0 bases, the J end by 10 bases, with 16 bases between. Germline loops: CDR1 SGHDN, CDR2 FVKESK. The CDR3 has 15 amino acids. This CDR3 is CASSQDQSGPREQFF. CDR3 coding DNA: TGTGCCAGCAGCCAAGATCAAAGCGGGCCAAGAGAGCAGTTCTTC.

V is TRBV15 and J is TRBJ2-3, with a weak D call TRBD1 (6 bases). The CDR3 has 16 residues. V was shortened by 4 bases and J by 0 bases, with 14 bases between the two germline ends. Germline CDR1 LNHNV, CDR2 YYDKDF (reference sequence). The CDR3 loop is CATSTWDTLSTDTQYF. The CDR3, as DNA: TGTGCCACCAGCACCTGGGACACATTGAGCACAGATACGCAGTATTTT.

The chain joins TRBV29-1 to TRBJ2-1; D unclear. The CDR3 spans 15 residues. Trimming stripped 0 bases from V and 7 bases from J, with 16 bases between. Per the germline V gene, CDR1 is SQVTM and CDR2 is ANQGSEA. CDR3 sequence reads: CSVEDRFNSMNEQFF. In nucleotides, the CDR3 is TGCAGCGTTGAAGATAGGTTTAATAGCATGAATGAGCAGTTCTTC.

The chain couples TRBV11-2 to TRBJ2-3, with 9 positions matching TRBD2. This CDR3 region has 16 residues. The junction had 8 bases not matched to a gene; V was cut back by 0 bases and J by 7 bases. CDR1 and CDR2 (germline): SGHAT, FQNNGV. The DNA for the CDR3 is TGTGCCAGCAGCTTAGATTCGGGACTAGCCGTGAATACGCAGTATTTT. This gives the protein CASSLDSGLAVNTQYF.

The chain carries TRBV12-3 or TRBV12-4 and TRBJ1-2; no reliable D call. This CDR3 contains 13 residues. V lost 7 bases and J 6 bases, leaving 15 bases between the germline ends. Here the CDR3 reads CASTPSGVDGYTF. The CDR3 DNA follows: TGTGCCAGCACCCCTTCCGGGGTGGATGGCTACACCTTC.

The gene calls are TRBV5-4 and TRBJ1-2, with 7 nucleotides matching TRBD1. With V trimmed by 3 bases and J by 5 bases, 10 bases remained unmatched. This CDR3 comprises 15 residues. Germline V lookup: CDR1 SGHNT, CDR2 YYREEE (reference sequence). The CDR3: CASSSMHTGEYGYTF. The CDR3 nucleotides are TGTGCCAGCAGCTCCATGCATACAGGGGAATATGGCTACACCTTC.

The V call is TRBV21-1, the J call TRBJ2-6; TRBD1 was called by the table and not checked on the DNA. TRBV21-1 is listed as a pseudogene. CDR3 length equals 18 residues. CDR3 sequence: CASRKGPGEMAGANVLTF. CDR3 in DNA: TGTGCCAGCAGGAAAGGGCCAGGGGAAATGGCTGGGGCCAACGTCCTGACTTTC.